Listed below are T cell receptor beta chains from one sample, sequenced in a study of cytomegalovirus exposure and HLA in healthy donors. TCRdb's table, derived via immunoSEQ multiplex PCR, lists solely in-frame clones and lacks some. In the table there are about 95,000 clones, roughly four fifths of which are singletons. The specimen was PBMCs. Source of these receptors: a man aged 25-45 years in good health and CMV-seropositive. CDR3s include the opening cysteine and the closing phenylalanine or tryptophan. A D gene is named only where the DNA matches it firmly. A row's size may be missing; if present it is once, few, many or a size class.

D | J | V | size | CDR3 | DNA
NA | TRBJ1-1 | TRBV29-1 | NA | CSAQGIGTEAFF | TGCAGCGCTCAGGGCATCGGCACTGAAGCTTTCTTT
TRBD1 | TRBJ2-7 | TRBV28 | few | CASKLSTDRSYEQYF | TGTGCCAGCAAGCTTTCCACGGACAGGTCCTACGAGCAGTACTTC
NA | TRBJ1-5 | TRBV19 | NA | CASSTPGLPQHF | TGTGCCAGTAGTACCCCGGGTTTACCCCAGCATTTT
NA | TRBJ1-2 | TRBV6-1 | NA | CASSEIGRDADGYTF | TGTGCCAGCAGTGAAATCGGCAGGGATGCGGATGGCTACACCTTC
TRBD1 | TRBJ2-2 | TRBV27 | NA | CASSLGMTGAGTGELFF | TGTGCCAGCAGTCTCGGTATGACAGGGGCCGGCACCGGGGAGCTGTTTTTT
NA | TRBJ1-2 | TRBV6-5 | few | CASSPDSYGYTF | TGTGCCAGCAGTCCTGACAGCTATGGCTACACCTTC
NA | TRBJ2-7 | TRBV6-6 | NA | CASSFGQGIYEQYF | TGTGCCAGCAGTTTTGGGCAGGGAATCTACGAGCAGTACTTC
TRBD2 | TRBJ2-3 | TRBV28 | NA | CASRISGSVVDTQYF | TGTGCCAGCAGGATTAGCGGGTCGGTGGTTGATACGCAGTATTTT
NA | TRBJ2-7 | TRBV11-2 | NA | CASSLPPRDSVVHEQYF | TGTGCCAGCAGCTTACCTCCGCGGGACAGTGTAGTCCACGAGCAGTACTTC
TRBD2 | TRBJ2-7 | TRBV6-5 | NA | CASWLAGGEQYF | TGTGCCAGCTGGCTAGCGGGAGGGGAGCAGTACTTC
NA | TRBJ2-5 | TRBV29-1 | NA | CSVVRGQETQYF | TGCAGCGTTGTTAGGGGTCAGGAGACCCAGTACTTC
NA | TRBJ2-7 | TRBV15 | NA | CATSRIASTGYSYEQYF | TGTGCCACCAGCAGAATAGCCTCAACAGGTTACTCCTACGAGCAGTACTTC
TRBD1 | TRBJ1-2 | TRBV9 | NA | CASSARRTGDMNGYTF | TGTGCCAGCAGCGCGCGTAGGACAGGGGACATGAATGGCTACACCTTC
NA | TRBJ1-2 | TRBV28 | once | CASSSTNLDYGYTF | TGTGCCAGCAGTTCGACAAATCTCGACTATGGCTACACCTTC
NA | TRBJ1-6 | TRBV6-5 | NA | CASSYGGGSPLHF | TGTGCCAGCAGTTACGGGGGGGGATCACCCCTCCACTTT
NA | TRBJ2-3 | TRBV4-1 | NA | CASSQLQNTDTQYF | TGCGCCAGCAGCCAACTACAGAACACAGATACGCAGTATTTT
TRBD2 | TRBJ2-7 | TRBV9 | NA | CASSLGLAGVRSSYEQYF | TGTGCCAGCAGCCTGGGACTAGCGGGAGTCCGAAGCTCCTACGAGCAGTACTTC
NA | TRBJ2-3 | TRBV4-1 | NA | CASSQRLVVDTQYF | TGCGCCAGCAGCCAAAGACTAGTGGTCGATACGCAGTATTTT
NA | TRBJ2-3 | TRBV5-1 | NA | CASSSRQDLRSTDTQYF | TGCGCCAGCAGCTCCCGACAGGATCTTCGGAGCACAGATACGCAGTATTTT
NA | TRBJ2-7 | TRBV6-5 | NA | CASSYSFQSYEQYF | TGTGCCAGCAGTTACTCATTCCAGTCCTACGAGCAGTACTTC
NA | TRBJ2-7 | TRBV10-2 | NA | CASRGGRGNYEQYF | TGCGCCAGCAGGGGGGGACGGGGGAACTACGAGCAGTACTTC
NA | TRBJ1-2 | TRBV5-5 | NA | CASSPADYGYTF | TGTGCCAGCAGCCCGGCGGACTATGGCTACACCTTC
NA | TRBJ2-3 | TRBV5-4 | once | CASSTGAPSTSTDTQYF | TGTGCCAGCAGCACTGGAGCACCCTCTACTAGCACAGATACGCAGTATTTT
TRBD2 | TRBJ2-7 | TRBV11-2 | NA | CASSRGGVAGFYEQYF | TGTGCCAGCAGCCGGGGGGGGGTAGCGGGGTTCTACGAGCAGTACTTC
NA | TRBJ1-1 | TRBV7-2 | few | CASSRQINTEAFF | TGTGCCAGCAGCAGACAGATTAACACTGAAGCTTTCTTT